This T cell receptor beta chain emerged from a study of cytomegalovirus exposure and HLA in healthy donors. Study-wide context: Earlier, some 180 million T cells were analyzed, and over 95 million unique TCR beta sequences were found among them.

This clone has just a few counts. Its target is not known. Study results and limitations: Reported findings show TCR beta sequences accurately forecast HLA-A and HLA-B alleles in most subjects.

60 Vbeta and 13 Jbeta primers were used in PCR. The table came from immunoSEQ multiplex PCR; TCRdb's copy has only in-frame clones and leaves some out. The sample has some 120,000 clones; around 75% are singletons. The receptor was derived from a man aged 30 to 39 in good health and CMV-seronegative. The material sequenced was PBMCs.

The CDR3 loop is CASSPIVLAGGNNEQFF. Here the CDR3 DNA reads TGCGCCAGCAGCCCGATAGTACTAGCGGGAGGCAACAATGAGCAGTTCTTC. The chain is built from TRBV5-1 and TRBJ2-1; 12 bases match TRBD2. Germline loops: CDR1 SGHRS, CDR2 YFSETQ. J lost 5 bases, V lost 4 bases, and 10 bases had no gene match. This CDR3 region has 17 residues.